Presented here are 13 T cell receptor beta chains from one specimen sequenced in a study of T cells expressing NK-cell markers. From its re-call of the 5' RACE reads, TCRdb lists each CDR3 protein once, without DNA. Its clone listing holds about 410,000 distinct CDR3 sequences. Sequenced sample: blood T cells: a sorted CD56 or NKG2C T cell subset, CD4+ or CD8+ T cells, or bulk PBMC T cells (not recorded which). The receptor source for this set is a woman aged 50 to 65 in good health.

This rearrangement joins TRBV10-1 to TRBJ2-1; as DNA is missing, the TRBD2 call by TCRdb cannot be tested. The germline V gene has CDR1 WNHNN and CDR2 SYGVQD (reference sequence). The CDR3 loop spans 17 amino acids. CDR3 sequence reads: CASRGLAGTKTYNEQFF.

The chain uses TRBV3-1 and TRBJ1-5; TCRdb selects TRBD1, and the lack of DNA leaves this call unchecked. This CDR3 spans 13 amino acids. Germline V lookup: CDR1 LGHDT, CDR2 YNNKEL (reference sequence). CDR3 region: CASQGEVNQPQHF.

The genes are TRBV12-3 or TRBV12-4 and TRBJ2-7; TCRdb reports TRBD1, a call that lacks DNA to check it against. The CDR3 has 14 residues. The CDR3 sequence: CASSYDRSVDEQYF.

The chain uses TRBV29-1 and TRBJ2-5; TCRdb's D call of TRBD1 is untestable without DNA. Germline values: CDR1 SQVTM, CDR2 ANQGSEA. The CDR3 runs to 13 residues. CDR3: CSVAQGVLETQYF.

The CDR3 is CASSYSAAGGQIF. V usage is TRBV6-2 or TRBV6-3 and J usage is TRBJ2-3; TCRdb proposes TRBD1, but this gene call is untestable without DNA. CDR1 is MNHEY, CDR2 SVGEGT, per germline. CDR3 length: 13 residues.

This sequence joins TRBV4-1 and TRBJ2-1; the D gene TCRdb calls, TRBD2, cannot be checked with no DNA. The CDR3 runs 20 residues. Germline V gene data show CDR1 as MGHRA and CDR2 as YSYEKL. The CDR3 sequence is CASSQDSGTSGASSYNEQFF.

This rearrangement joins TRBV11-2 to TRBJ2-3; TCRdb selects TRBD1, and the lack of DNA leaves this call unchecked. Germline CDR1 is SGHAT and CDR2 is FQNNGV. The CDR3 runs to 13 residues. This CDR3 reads CASKPGNEDTQYF.

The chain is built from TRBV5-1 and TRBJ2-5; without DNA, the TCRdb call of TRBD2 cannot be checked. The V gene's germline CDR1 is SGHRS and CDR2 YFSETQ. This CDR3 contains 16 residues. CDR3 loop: CASSLAATPAQETQYF. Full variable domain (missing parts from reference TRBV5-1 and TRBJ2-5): KAGVTQTPRYLIKTRGQQVTLSCSPISGHRSVSWYQQTPGQGLQFLFEYFSETQRNKGNFPGRFSGRQFSNSRSEMNVSTLELGDSALYLCASSLAATPAQETQYFGPGTRLLVL.

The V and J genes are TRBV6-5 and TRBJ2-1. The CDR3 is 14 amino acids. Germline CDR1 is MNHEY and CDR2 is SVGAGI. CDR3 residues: CASSYILGNNEQFF.

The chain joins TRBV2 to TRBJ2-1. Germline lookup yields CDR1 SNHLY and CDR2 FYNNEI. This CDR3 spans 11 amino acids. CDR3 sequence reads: CASCLYNEQFF. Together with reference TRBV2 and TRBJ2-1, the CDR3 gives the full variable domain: EPEVTQTPSHQVTQMGQEVILRCVPISNHLYFYWYRQILGQKVEFLVSFYNNEISEKSEIFDDQFSVERPDGSNFTLKIRSTKLEDSAMYFCASCLYNEQFFGPGTRLTVL.

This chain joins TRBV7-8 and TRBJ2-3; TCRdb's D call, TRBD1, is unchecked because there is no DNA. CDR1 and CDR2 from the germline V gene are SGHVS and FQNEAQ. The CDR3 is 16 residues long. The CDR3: CASSLYGRGDTDTQYF.

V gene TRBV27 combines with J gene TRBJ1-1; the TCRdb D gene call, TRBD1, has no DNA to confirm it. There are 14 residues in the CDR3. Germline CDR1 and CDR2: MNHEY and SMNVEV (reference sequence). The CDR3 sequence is CASSFGGPLTEAFF.

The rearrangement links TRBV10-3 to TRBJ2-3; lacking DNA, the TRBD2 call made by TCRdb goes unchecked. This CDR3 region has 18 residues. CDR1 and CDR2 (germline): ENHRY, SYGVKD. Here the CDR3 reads CAITLTSGRAGGGDTQYF.